The 21 T cell receptor beta chains below come from one sample, sequenced in a study of blood T cell repertoires in COVID-19. Produced via immunoSEQ multiplex PCR; TCRdb's table is partial and in-frame only. The sample includes some 150,000 clones, around 80% of them seen just once. The sequenced material came from peripheral blood. These receptor sequences come from a woman aged 80 or over with active or convalescent COVID-19.

This clone was observed once. The V and J genes are TRBV2 and TRBJ1-2, with a tentative D call TRBD1 (5 bases). Between the trimmed V and J ends, which lost 8 bases and 5 bases, there was a span of 21 bases. The CDR3 is 15 amino acids. Germline-derived CDR1 and CDR2 are SNHLY and FYNNEI. The CDR3, as DNA: TGTGCCAGCGGGGGGGGAAGAGACCAAGGATATGGCTACACCTTC. This codes for CASGGGRDQGYGYTF.

This rearrangement joins TRBV19 to TRBJ1-2; D not resolved. With 3 bases removed from V and 8 bases from J, the gap between germline ends came to 25 bases. CDR3 length: 17 amino acids. In germline, CDR1 is LNHDA, CDR2 SQIVND (reference sequence). CDR3 sequence reads: CASSISRSSGGLRGYTF. The CDR3 region has the DNA TGTGCCAGTAGTATTTCGAGGTCCTCGGGCGGGCTTCGGGGCTACACCTTC.

The genes are TRBV12-1 and TRBJ1-5; no check of the table's D call, TRBD1, against the DNA was made. TRBV12-1 is described as a pseudogene. The CDR3 runs to 16 residues. CDR3 coding DNA: TGTGCCAGCAGCCCCACCTTGAGGGGACACAATCAGCCCCAGCATTTT. Its translation: CASSPTLRGHNQPQHF.

This clone was counted a few times. The V call is TRBV2, the J call TRBJ1-2; D remains ambiguous. V lost 4 bases and J lost 8, with 11 bases in between. Germline values: CDR1 SNHLY, CDR2 FYNNEI. This CDR3 is built from 12 residues. This chain's CDR3 is CASSVGASGYTF. CDR3 coding DNA: TGTGCCAGCAGTGTTGGAGCGAGCGGCTACACCTTC.

The V call is TRBV11-2, the J call TRBJ2-7, with 10 bases matching TRBD2. Germline loops: CDR1 SGHAT, CDR2 FQNNGV. The CDR3 is 15 amino acids. J lost 3 bases, V lost 1 base, and 3 bases had no gene match. Here the CDR3 reads CASSLAQRGGYEQYF. The CDR3 DNA reads as TGTGCCAGCAGCTTAGCACAGCGGGGGGGCTACGAGCAGTACTTC.

The J gene is TRBJ2-2, the V gene TRBV7-8; D may be TRBD1 (7 bases). Looked up from germline, CDR1 is SGHVS and CDR2 is FQNEAQ. The CDR3 covers 16 residues. V shed 6 bases and J shed 3 bases, with 17 bases lying between them. The CDR3 coding sequence is TGTGCCAGCAGTCCTCAGGGGGGCGGATACACCGGGGAGCTGTTTTTT. Amino acid sequence: CASSPQGGGYTGELFF.

As DNA, the CDR3 is TGTGCCAGCACCCCCGTGCGGGGGGGCAATGAGCAGTTCTTC. Its protein is CASTPVRGGNEQFF. This chain uses TRBV6-6 with TRBJ2-1; 9 positions agree with TRBD2. V was pared by 7 bases and J by 6 bases, with 7 bases of the junction left unmatched. CDR3 length: 14 amino acids. Germline V CDR1 and CDR2: MNHNY, SVGAGI (reference sequence).

The rearrangement links TRBV6-5 to TRBJ2-3; maybe TRBD1 (6 bases). V dropped 4 bases and J dropped 1 base, with 9 bases sitting between them. There are 14 residues in the CDR3. CDR1 is MNHEY and CDR2 is SVGAGI in the germline V gene. The CDR3 protein is CASSSGQRTDTQYF. CDR3 DNA: TGTGCCAGCAGTTCCGGACAGCGCACAGATACGCAGTATTTT.

This clone came up once. The chain couples TRBV5-5 to TRBJ1-3; D remains ambiguous. In germline, CDR1 is SGHKS, CDR2 YYEKEE (reference sequence). The CDR3 has 14 amino acids. V dropped 0 bases and J dropped 3 bases, with 7 bases sitting between them. As DNA, the CDR3 is TGTGCCAGCAGCTTGGAGTGGAGTGGAAACACCATATATTTT. This gives the protein CASSLEWSGNTIYF. Filled out from reference TRBV5-5 and TRBJ1-3, the complete variable domain reads DAGVTQSPTHLIKTRGQQVTLRCSPISGHKSVSWYQQVLGQGPQFIFQYYEKEERGRGNFPDRFSARQFPNYSSELNVNALLLGDSALYLCASSLEWSGNTIYFGEGSWLTVV.

This chain uses TRBV6-2 or TRBV6-3 with TRBJ1-5; the match to TRBD1 covers 9 bases. CDR3 length: 15 residues. Trimming cost V 4 bases and J 6 bases; bases outside gene matches: 7. Germline V gene sequence: CDR1 MNHEY, CDR2 SVGEGT. CDR3 sequence (DNA): TGTGCCAGCAGTTCGAGTGGGACAGGGTTTCAGCCCCAGCATTTT. Amino acids: CASSSSGTGFQPQHF.

This sequence joins TRBV27 and TRBJ2-6; a possible D gene is TRBD1 (6 bases). The germline V gene has CDR1 MNHEY and CDR2 SMNVEV (reference sequence). This CDR3 is built from 16 residues. V was trimmed by 0 bases and J by 2 bases, leaving 8 bases between them. The CDR3 DNA reads TGTGCCAGCAGTTTATCGGCAGGGGCTGGGGCCAACGTCCTGACTTTC. Translating gives CASSLSAGAGANVLTF.

This clone was found a few times. This sequence joins TRBV28 and TRBJ1-2; tentative D call: TRBD1 (5 bases). Germline V gene sequence: CDR1 MDHEN, CDR2 SYDVKM. The CDR3 is 17 residues long. Trimming shortened V by 5 bases and J by 6 bases, and 25 bases separated the two germline ends. In nucleotides, the CDR3 is TGTGCCAGCAGTCCTCCCCCCCAGGGTCCCGTACAAAATGGCTACACCTTC. Translating it yields CASSPPPQGPVQNGYTF.

The J gene is TRBJ1-6, the V gene TRBV30; 8 nucleotides agree with TRBD1. Germline CDR1 reads GTSNPN; CDR2 reads SVGIG (reference sequence). J lost 7 bases, V lost 0 bases, and 5 bases had no gene match. This CDR3 is 15 amino acids long. This CDR3 is CAWSVGTGRNSPLHF. CDR3 sequence (DNA): TGTGCCTGGAGTGTAGGGACAGGTCGGAATTCACCCCTCCACTTT.

The CDR3 DNA reads TGTGCCAGCAGCTGTGGGACAGCCCCAATCTATGGCTACACCTTC. It yields the protein CASSCGTAPIYGYTF. The rearrangement links TRBV7-2 to TRBJ1-2; 7 nucleotides align to TRBD1. The CDR3 contains 15 residues. CDR1 and CDR2 (germline): SGHTA, FQGNSA. After removal of 4 bases from V and 4 bases from J, the junction contained 9 bases not matched to a gene.

The V and J genes are TRBV7-2 and TRBJ1-2; 7 bases line up with TRBD1. Germline CDR1 is SGHTA and CDR2 is FQGNSA. The ends lost 3 bases at V and 8 bases at J; junction bases unmatched: 12. The CDR3 is made up of 15 amino acids. The CDR3 loop reads CASSFRQGGNEGYTF. The DNA for the CDR3 is TGTGCCAGCAGCTTTCGACAGGGTGGGAACGAAGGCTACACCTTC.

This clone was detected a few times. V usage is TRBV9 and J usage is TRBJ1-3; TRBD1 might be the D (5 bases). Germline loops: CDR1 SGDLS, CDR2 YYNGEE. This CDR3 contains 16 residues. The germline V and J ends were trimmed by 4 bases and 2 bases, with 16 bases remaining between them. Written as DNA, the CDR3 is TGTGCCAGCAGCACCAGTTTCGGGGGTACTGGAAACACCATATATTTT. It is translated as CASSTSFGGTGNTIYF.

This rearrangement joins TRBV18 to TRBJ2-5; D unresolved. V was pared by 3 bases and J by 4 bases, with 12 bases between. The CDR3 totals 14 residues. Germline loops: CDR1 KGHSH, CDR2 LQKENI. The CDR3 coding sequence is TGTGCCAGCTCACCCTACTCCCCCCCAGAGACCCAGTACTTC. It yields the protein CASSPYSPPETQYF.

The chain combines TRBV9 with TRBJ2-5, with 10 bases aligning to TRBD2. The junction had 5 bases not matched to a gene; V was cut back by 1 base and J by 5 bases. The length of the CDR3 is 15 residues. Germline V CDR1 and CDR2: SGDLS, YYNGEE. CDR3 DNA sequence: TGTGCCAGCAGCGTAAGCGGGGGGGCGGGCGAGACCCAGTACTTC. Its translation is CASSVSGGAGETQYF.

This clone occurred once. The chain carries TRBV12-5 and TRBJ2-1, with D maybe TRBD2 (6 bases). Looked up from germline, CDR1 is LGHNT and CDR2 is FRNRAP. The length of the CDR3 is 16 residues. With 4 bases removed from V and 9 bases from J, the gap between germline ends came to 22 bases. Here the CDR3 reads CASGSLTAGTGVEQFF. The CDR3 DNA follows: TGTGCTAGTGGTTCCCTAACGGCCGGGACGGGAGTTGAGCAGTTCTTC.

The rearrangement links TRBV11-3 to TRBJ2-7; D is perhaps TRBD1 (5 bases). V shed 6 bases and J shed 0 bases, with 30 bases lying between them. CDR1 and CDR2 (germline): SGHNT, YENEEA. The CDR3 extends over 20 amino acids. The CDR3 DNA is TGTGCCAGCAGACCTATTCCAGGGAAGGGATTATTTTTATCCTCCTACGAGCAGTACTTC. It codes for CASRPIPGKGLFLSSYEQYF.

The chain joins TRBV4-2 to TRBJ1-5, with D tentatively TRBD1 (5 bases). This CDR3 region has 16 residues. The germline V gene encodes CDR1 LGHNA and CDR2 YNFKEQ. V dropped 2 bases and J dropped 3 bases, with 14 bases sitting between them. CDR3 loop: CASSQRRQWDNQPQHF. The CDR3 DNA sequence: TGTGCCAGCAGCCAACGACGACAGTGGGACAATCAGCCCCAGCATTTT.